A single sample gave rise to the 17 T cell receptor beta chains below, sequenced in a study of blood T cell repertoires in COVID-19. Profiled with immunoSEQ multiplex PCR; TCRdb holds only in-frame clones, not every one. Of some 340,000 clones listed, about four fifths are singletons. Source material: PBMCs or T cells enriched from blood (not recorded which). Source of these receptors: a woman between 45 and 65 years old who had recovered from COVID-19.

As regards this clone: The junction shows a germline mismatch at one end, possibly a read error. This CDR3 is CACRDSVSGNTIYF. Written as DNA, the CDR3 is TGTGCCTGCAGGGACAGCGTCTCTGGAAACACCATATATTTT. The chain has TRBV25-1 and TRBJ1-3; 7 nucleotides align to TRBD1. Germline V gene sequence: CDR1 MGHDK, CDR2 SYGVNS. This CDR3 region has 14 residues.

The V gene is TRBV27, the J gene TRBJ2-6; D not resolved. The CDR3 length is 16 residues. CDR1 and CDR2 (germline): MNHEY, SMNVEV (reference sequence). Trimming stripped 5 bases from V and 2 bases from J, with 13 bases between. The CDR3 nucleotides are TGTGCCAGCAGTCCAAGCCCCTCTCCTGGGGCCAACGTCCTGACTTTC. This encodes CASSPSPSPGANVLTF.

The V call is TRBV7-8, the J call TRBJ1-1; D is ambiguous. CDR1 is SGHVS, CDR2 FQNEAQ, per germline. Trimming took 3 bases from V and 5 from J, leaving 19 bases between them. This CDR3 is 16 amino acids long. CDR3 sequence reads: CASSFLGEGGKTEAFF. The CDR3 DNA sequence: TGTGCCAGCAGCTTTCTTGGCGAGGGAGGGAAGACTGAAGCTTTCTTT.

The CDR3 is CASSSAPTGRTDTQYF. The CDR3, as DNA: TGCGCCAGCAGCTCTGCCCCGACAGGGCGGACAGATACGCAGTATTTT. The rearrangement links TRBV5-1 to TRBJ2-3; 7 positions agree with TRBD1. V was clipped by 3 bases and J by 3 bases; unmatched bases: 10. CDR1 is SGHRS, CDR2 YFSETQ, per germline. The CDR3 spans 16 residues.

The chain uses TRBV7-9 and TRBJ1-4; TRBD1 might be the D (6 bases). Between the trimmed V and J ends, which lost 8 bases and 11 bases, there was a span of 21 bases. Germline V gene data show CDR1 as SEHNR and CDR2 as FQNEAQ (reference sequence). This CDR3 has 14 amino acids. Here the CDR3 DNA reads TGTGCCAGCCTCAAAACCGAGGAGGGGGGGAAACTGTTTTTT. This translates into CASLKTEEGGKLFF. The variable domain in full, with the rest retrieved from reference TRBV7-9 and TRBJ1-4, is DTGVSQNPRHKITKRGQNVTFRCDPISEHNRLYWYRQTLGQGPEFLTYFQNEAQLEKSRLLSDRFSAERPKGSFSTLEIQRTEQGDSAMYLCASLKTEEGGKLFFGSGTQLSVL.

This chain links TRBV19 with TRBJ1-6, with 8 bases aligning to TRBD1. Germline V CDR1 and CDR2: LNHDA, SQIVND (reference sequence). This CDR3 comprises 15 residues. The J segment lost 7 bases and the V segment lost 7 bases, leaving 9 bases of the junction unmatched. The CDR3 protein is CASTPDREGNSPLHF. Here the CDR3 DNA reads TGTGCCAGTACCCCGGACAGGGAGGGGAATTCACCCCTCCACTTT.

The chain is built from TRBV19 and TRBJ2-5; TRBD2 matches 10 bases. The V segment lost 2 bases and the J segment 5 bases; nucleotides outside the gene matches: 8. The CDR3 spans 16 residues. The germline gives CDR1 LNHDA, CDR2 SQIVND (reference sequence). This CDR3 is CASSITSGILGETQYF. CDR3 nucleotide sequence: TGTGCCAGTAGTATAACTAGCGGGATACTCGGGGAGACCCAGTACTTC.

This clone is a singleton in its sample. The chain joins TRBV11-3 to TRBJ1-6, with 8 bases aligning to TRBD1. CDR3 length equals 17 residues. Germline V CDR1 and CDR2: SGHNT, YENEEA. Trimming removed 1 base from V and 10 bases from J; junction bases left unmatched: 12. The DNA of the CDR3 is TGTGCCAGCAGCTTAGGTGGCGGTACAGGGGGTAGGTCACCCCTCCACTTT. Its protein is CASSLGGGTGGRSPLHF.

The chain links TRBV5-1 to TRBJ1-1; no firm D call. This CDR3 region has 14 residues. CDR1 is SGHRS and CDR2 is YFSETQ in the germline V gene. V was trimmed by 1 base and J by 4 bases, leaving 11 bases between them. The CDR3 here is CASSLMADSTEAFF. The CDR3 DNA reads TGCGCCAGCAGCTTGATGGCAGACTCCACTGAAGCTTTCTTT.

The rearrangement links TRBV5-1 to TRBJ1-2, with D possibly matching TRBD1 (5 bases). V was cut by 2 bases and J by 0 bases, with 14 bases left in between. This CDR3 spans 16 amino acids. Germline V gene sequence: CDR1 SGHRS, CDR2 YFSETQ. The CDR3 sequence: CASSFLPGNSNYGYTF. CDR3 DNA: TGCGCCAGCAGCTTCCTTCCAGGGAATTCTAACTATGGCTACACCTTC.

The J gene is TRBJ2-3, the V gene TRBV10-3; maybe TRBD2 (6 bases). Germline assignment: CDR1 ENHRY and CDR2 SYGVKD. The ends were cut back, 4 bases at V and 2 bases at J, with 16 bases in the middle. The CDR3 runs 16 residues. The CDR3 is CAISGGVATTTDTQYF. The DNA for the CDR3 is TGTGCCATCAGTGGGGGGGTAGCGACCACCACAGATACGCAGTATTTT.

J is TRBJ2-3 and V is TRBV11-1, with D possibly TRBD2 on 5 matching bases. The germline V gene has CDR1 SGHAT and CDR2 FQDESV (reference sequence). This CDR3 has 13 amino acids. V was trimmed by 5 bases and J by 6 bases, leaving 12 bases between them. The CDR3 is CASSVWGVDTQYF. Written as DNA, the CDR3 is TGTGCCAGCAGCGTGTGGGGAGTGGATACGCAGTATTTT.

Comments on this clone: An end of the junction does not agree with germline; a read error may underlie this. This chain connects TRBV2 to TRBJ1-4, with D maybe TRBD1 (6 bases). Germline V gene lookup returns CDR1 SNHLY and CDR2 FYNNEI. The CDR3 has 17 residues. The CDR3 is CAGRGGPYAATNEKLFF. DNA of the CDR3: TGTGCCGGCAGGGGCGGGCCGTATGCCGCAACTAATGAAAAACTGTTTTTT.

This chain links TRBV13 with TRBJ1-2; D may be TRBD1 (6 bases). Germline CDR1 PRHDT, CDR2 FYEKMQ (reference sequence). The CDR3 loop spans 15 amino acids. Trimming stripped 0 bases from V and 7 bases from J, with 15 bases between. The CDR3, as DNA: TGTGCCAGCAGCTTAGGCCTTGGACAGATGAGTGGCTACACCTTC. Translation: CASSLGLGQMSGYTF.

The V gene is TRBV13, the J gene TRBJ1-6; tentatively, D is TRBD1 (5 bases). The germline V and J ends were trimmed by 0 bases and 10 bases, with 16 bases remaining between them. The CDR3 spans 16 residues. CDR1 and CDR2 (germline): PRHDT, FYEKMQ (reference sequence). CDR3 DNA sequence: TGTGCCAGCAGCTTAGGGGGGCGCGGAATGAGCTCACCCCTCCACTTT. Amino acids: CASSLGGRGMSSPLHF.

The chain has TRBV19 and TRBJ1-1; 8 bases line up with TRBD1. The CDR3 runs to 14 residues. Trimming removed 6 bases from V and 10 bases from J; junction bases left unmatched: 13. Per the germline V gene, CDR1 is LNHDA and CDR2 is SQIVND (reference sequence). The CDR3 loop is CASSLHTGTGGAFF. The CDR3 DNA follows: TGTGCCAGTAGCCTACACACCGGGACAGGTGGAGCTTTCTTT.

The J gene is TRBJ2-1, the V gene TRBV11-3; 9 positions agree with TRBD1. Germline assignment: CDR1 SGHNT and CDR2 YENEEA. The ends lost 5 bases at V and 8 bases at J; junction bases unmatched: 10. The CDR3 runs to 15 residues. Here the CDR3 reads CASSHPGQGFYEQFF. CDR3 DNA: TGTGCCAGCAGCCACCCGGGACAGGGTTTCTATGAGCAGTTCTTC.